This T cell receptor (beta chain) was obtained from a study of CD8 T cells in Susac syndrome. Reverse transcription of about 0.45 to 1 ug RNA was performed with random hexamers. TCRdb re-called the immunoSEQ multiplex PCR reads with MiXCR, one entry per CDR3 protein. The table has 120,000 or so distinct CDR3 sequences, about 93% seen once. This TCR was recovered from a human donor with Susac syndrome. The specimen was CD8+ T cells from PBMCs.

The CDR3 sequence is CASSYSRTGSGTDTQYF. For the CDR3, the DNA is TGTGCCAGCAGTTACTCCCGGACAGGGTCGGGGACAGATACGCAGTATTTT. The chain employs TRBV6-2 or TRBV6-3 and TRBJ2-3; TRBD1 agrees at 8 bases. The CDR3 contains 17 residues. After removal of 0 bases from V and 3 bases from J, the junction contained 8 bases not matched to a gene. Germline CDR1 and CDR2: MNHEY and SVGEGT.